This is a list of T cell receptor beta chains from one sample in a study of T cell responses to AZD1222 COVID-19 vaccine. The data were produced by immunoSEQ multiplex PCR, yet TCRdb's version contains in-frame clones alone and is incomplete. In the table there are about 92,000 clones, more than 75% of which are singletons. Here the sequenced sample was peripheral blood, taken on day 0 of AZD1222 vaccination. The receptors were gathered from an adult in good health. Each CDR3 is given with its conserved first and last residue. The D gene is left open where the match is weak. Some rows mark clone size as missing; the rest say once, few, many or name a class of expanded clone.

d_call | j_call | clone_size | v_call | cdr3_aa | cdr3_nt
TRBD1 | TRBJ1-6 | NA | TRBV6-2/TRBV6-3 | CASSPRTGVYNSPLHF | TGTGCCAGCAGTCCGAGGACAGGGGTGTATAATTCACCCCTCCACTTT
TRBD1 | TRBJ2-7 | NA | TRBV15 | CATSREMAGGSYEQYF | TGTGCCACCAGCAGAGAAATGGCAGGGGGTTCCTACGAGCAGTACTTC
NA | TRBJ1-2 | NA | TRBV6-2/TRBV6-3 | CASSNGGYRYGYTF | TGTGCCAGCAGCAACGGGGGCTACCGCTATGGCTACACCTTC
TRBD1 | TRBJ1-1 | NA | TRBV11-2 | CASSSTGGQLRTEAFF | TGTGCCAGCAGCTCCACAGGGGGCCAATTGAGAACTGAAGCTTTCTTT
NA | TRBJ2-3 | NA | TRBV7-2 | CASSLASGGDTQYF | TGTGCCAGCAGCTTAGCGTCCGGGGGAGATACGCAGTATTTT
NA | TRBJ1-1 | NA | TRBV29-1 | CSVGGGSSATEAFF | TGCAGCGTTGGGGGGGGGAGCTCGGCTACTGAAGCTTTCTTT
NA | TRBJ1-1 | NA | TRBV6-5 | CASSSMGGAGTEAFF | TGTGCCAGCAGTTCCATGGGAGGGGCTGGGACTGAAGCTTTCTTT
NA | TRBJ1-2 | NA | TRBV2 | CASRVDSTYGYTF | TGTGCCAGCAGGGTCGACAGCACCTATGGCTACACCTTC
NA | TRBJ1-2 | NA | TRBV4-1 | CASRPVQGLLRGYTF | TGCGCCAGCAGGCCTGTCCAGGGTCTCCTAAGGGGCTACACCTTC
NA | TRBJ1-1 | NA | TRBV24-1 | CATSDLSGLIEAFF | TGTGCCACCAGTGATTTATCAGGGTTAATTGAAGCTTTCTTT
TRBD1 | TRBJ2-5 | NA | TRBV11-2 | CASSLGTGGVSETQYF | TGTGCCAGCAGCCTAGGGACAGGGGGAGTCTCGGAGACCCAGTACTTC
NA | TRBJ1-1 | NA | TRBV2 | CASSVARDTEAFF | TGTGCCAGCAGTGTGGCCAGGGACACTGAAGCTTTCTTT
TRBD2 | TRBJ2-5 | NA | TRBV4-2 | CASSHTGGLETQYF | TGTGCCAGCAGCCACACGGGGGGGTTGGAGACCCAGTACTTC
NA | TRBJ2-7 | NA | TRBV30 | CAWSGQGGYEQYF | TGTGCCTGGAGTGGACAGGGAGGTTACGAGCAGTACTTC
TRBD1 | TRBJ1-4 | NA | TRBV5-1 | CASSFGQGISNEKLFF | TGCGCCAGCAGTTTTGGACAGGGAATATCTAATGAAAAACTGTTTTTT
NA | TRBJ2-5 | NA | TRBV28 | CASSRIGTRAKETQYF | TGTGCCAGCAGTCGCATCGGGACGAGGGCCAAAGAGACCCAGTACTTC
TRBD2 | TRBJ2-3 | once | TRBV7-2 | CASSSRGGGPDTQYF | TGTGCCAGCAGCTCTCGCGGGGGGGGCCCGGATACGCAGTATTTT
TRBD1 | TRBJ1-5 | few | TRBV6-6 | CASSYGTATNQPQHF | TGTGCCAGCAGCTATGGGACAGCCACCAATCAGCCCCAGCATTTT
TRBD1 | TRBJ2-7 | NA | TRBV4-1 | CASRTGTGGTYEQYF | TGCGCCAGCAGAACCGGGACAGGGGGCACCTACGAGCAGTACTTC
NA | TRBJ1-6 | NA | TRBV7-9 | CASSFNGENSPLHF | TGTGCCAGCAGCTTCAACGGGGAAAATTCACCCCTCCACTTT
NA | TRBJ1-3 | NA | TRBV3-1/TRBV3-2 | CASSHVAGSGNTIYF | TGTGCCAGCAGCCACGTTGCGGGTTCTGGAAACACCATATATTTT
NA | TRBJ1-4 | NA | TRBV3-1/TRBV3-2 | CASSQLSEKLFF | TGTGCCAGCAGCCAACTCTCCGAAAAACTGTTTTTT
NA | TRBJ1-4 | NA | TRBV15 | CATSRARMGATNEKLFF | TGTGCCACCAGCAGAGCTAGGATGGGGGCAACTAATGAAAAACTGTTTTTT
NA | TRBJ2-7 | NA | TRBV19 | CASSIGRGDYEQYF | TGTGCCAGTAGTATCGGAAGGGGGGACTACGAGCAGTACTTC
NA | TRBJ1-4 | NA | TRBV30 | CAWSVGTRDEKLFF | TGTGCCTGGAGTGTAGGGACAAGAGATGAAAAACTGTTTTTT
TRBD1 | TRBJ2-7 | few | TRBV7-2 | CASSQGQVSYEQYF | TGTGCCAGCAGCCAGGGACAGGTCTCCTACGAGCAGTACTTC
TRBD1 | TRBJ1-2 | NA | TRBV28 | CASKYGDRAPNYGYTF | TGTGCCAGCAAGTACGGGGACAGGGCCCCTAACTATGGCTACACCTTC
NA | TRBJ1-4 | NA | TRBV18 | CASSPLKVAEKLFF | TGTGCCAGCTCACCACTAAAGGTCGCTGAAAAACTGTTTTTT
TRBD1 | TRBJ2-5 | NA | TRBV12-3/TRBV12-4 | CASSYGTVWGQYF | TGTGCCAGCAGTTACGGGACAGTCTGGGGCCAGTACTTC
TRBD2 | TRBJ2-4 | NA | TRBV10-1 | CASSTGTSGRDIQYF | TGCGCCAGCAGTACCGGGACTAGCGGGAGGGACATTCAGTACTTC
TRBD2 | TRBJ2-3 | NA | TRBV5-4 | CASSAPFAGATDTQYF | TGTGCCAGCAGCGCCCCATTCGCGGGAGCCACAGATACGCAGTATTTT
TRBD1 | TRBJ1-2 | NA | TRBV11-1 | CASSPWTGLGRGYTF | TGTGCCAGCAGCCCCTGGACAGGTCTGGGGAGGGGCTACACCTTC
NA | TRBJ1-1 | NA | TRBV5-4 | CASSSQRGAGETEAFF | TGTGCCAGCAGCTCTCAAAGGGGGGCAGGCGAGACTGAAGCTTTCTTT
TRBD2 | TRBJ2-3 | NA | TRBV19 | CASRLAGAPDTQYF | TGTGCCAGTAGGCTAGCGGGGGCTCCGGATACGCAGTATTTT
NA | TRBJ2-3 | NA | TRBV5-4 | CASSSKIGSPGNTQYF | TGTGCCAGCAGCTCAAAAATCGGGAGCCCCGGGAATACGCAGTATTTT
TRBD2 | TRBJ2-1 | NA | TRBV9 | CASSVVTSGSHEQFF | TGTGCCAGCAGCGTAGTTACTAGCGGGAGTCATGAGCAGTTCTTC
NA | TRBJ2-1 | NA | TRBV6-5 | CASSRLGGGLGEQFF | TGTGCCAGCAGCCGACTAGGCGGTGGGCTTGGAGAGCAGTTCTTC
NA | TRBJ1-4 | NA | TRBV2 | CASSEEPPEKLFF | TGTGCCAGCAGTGAAGAGCCTCCTGAAAAACTGTTTTTT
TRBD1 | TRBJ1-2 | NA | TRBV27 | CASKARGQGNYGYTF | TGTGCCAGCAAGGCCCGTGGACAGGGGAACTATGGCTACACCTTC
TRBD2 | TRBJ2-3 | NA | TRBV7-8 | CASSPLAGGPTDTQYF | TGTGCCAGCAGCCCTTTAGCGGGGGGGCCCACAGATACGCAGTATTTT
NA | TRBJ2-6 | NA | TRBV2 | CASRDFSSSGANVLTF | TGTGCCAGCAGGGACTTTTCGAGCTCTGGGGCCAACGTCCTGACTTTC
TRBD1 | TRBJ2-7 | NA | TRBV7-2 | CASSTGTGHYEQYF | TGTGCCAGCAGTACCGGGACAGGGCACTACGAGCAGTACTTC
NA | TRBJ1-5 | NA | TRBV30 | CAWSTAPGQPQHF | TGTGCCTGGAGTACGGCGCCAGGACAGCCCCAGCATTTT
NA | TRBJ2-7 | NA | TRBV7-9 | CASSADQGFSYEQYF | TGTGCCAGCAGCGCAGACCAGGGGTTTAGCTACGAGCAGTACTTC
NA | TRBJ1-6 | NA | TRBV28 | CATTGGSSSYNSPLHF | TGTGCCACCACCGGGGGGTCGAGCTCCTATAATTCACCCCTCCACTTT
NA | TRBJ1-5 | NA | TRBV7-2 | CASSGSRNQPQHF | TGTGCCAGCAGCGGGAGTAGGAATCAGCCCCAGCATTTT
NA | TRBJ1-2 | NA | TRBV4-2 | CASSQRQEGYTF | TGTGCCAGCAGCCAACGACAGGAGGGCTACACCTTC
TRBD1 | TRBJ2-1 | NA | TRBV11-3 | CASSLGQGVYNEQFF | TGTGCCAGCAGCTTAGGACAGGGGGTCTACAATGAGCAGTTCTTC